This T cell receptor (beta chain) was sequenced for a study of cytomegalovirus exposure and HLA in healthy donors. This CDR3 is 13 amino acids long. V was clipped by 0 bases and J by 4 bases, with 4 bases between them. Germline CDR1 and CDR2: SGHAT and FQNNGV. Repertoires were generated with immunoSEQ multiplex PCR, while TCRdb's copy carries only in-frame clones and drops some. The profile shows 140,000 or so clones, roughly 90% of them singletons. The V call is TRBV11-2, the J call TRBJ2-1; D is undetermined. This clonotype was obtained from a man between 18 and 29 years old in good health and CMV-seropositive. Material for sequencing was PBMCs. The CDR3 region is CASSLDVYNEQFF. CDR3 bases: TGTGCCAGCAGCTTAGACGTATACAATGAGCAGTTCTTC. Together with reference TRBV11-2 and TRBJ2-1, the CDR3 gives the full variable domain: EAGVAQSPRYKIIEKRQSVAFWCNPISGHATLYWYQQILGQGPKLLIQFQNNGVVDDSQLPKDRFSAERLKGVDSTLKIQPAKLEDSAVYLCASSLDVYNEQFFGPGTRLTVL.